The TCR beta chain described here comes from a study of blood T cell repertoires in COVID-19. Study background: Acute-phase and convalescent COVID-19 samples originated in the United States, Italy and Spain. T cells, B-cell-depleted T cells, or PBMCs supplied cDNA or gDNA.

In the original workflow: Amplification with reference gene primers provided the estimates of nucleated cell counts. Repertoires were generated with immunoSEQ multiplex PCR, while TCRdb's copy carries only in-frame clones and drops some. V, J and clone size reflect that table, while D and trimming were determined from the DNA. The table lists more than 90,000 clones, approximately 79% of them singletons, with about 2.3% in the top ten. Germline CDR1 reads MNHNY; CDR2 reads SVGAGI (reference sequence). This CDR3 has 16 amino acids. V was clipped by 4 bases and J by 2 bases; unmatched bases: 8. The sequence was collected from a man aged 50 to 59 with acute or convalescent COVID-19. Sequenced material: peripheral blood. V and J are TRBV6-6 and TRBJ2-3; 8 bases match TRBD1. This CDR3 is CASSLSGTGATDTQYF. The DNA for the CDR3 is TGTGCCAGCAGTTTATCCGGGACAGGAGCCACAGATACGCAGTATTTT.